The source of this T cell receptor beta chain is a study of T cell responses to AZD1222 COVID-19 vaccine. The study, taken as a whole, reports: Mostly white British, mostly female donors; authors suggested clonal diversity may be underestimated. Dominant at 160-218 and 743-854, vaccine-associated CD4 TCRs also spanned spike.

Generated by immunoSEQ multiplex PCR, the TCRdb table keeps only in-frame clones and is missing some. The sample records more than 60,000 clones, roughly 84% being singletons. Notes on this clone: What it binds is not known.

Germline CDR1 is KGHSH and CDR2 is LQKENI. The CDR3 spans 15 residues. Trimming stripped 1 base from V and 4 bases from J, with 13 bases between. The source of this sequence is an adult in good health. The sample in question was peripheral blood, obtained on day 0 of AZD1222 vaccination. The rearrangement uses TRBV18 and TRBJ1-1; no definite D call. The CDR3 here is CASSPRGSSITEAFF. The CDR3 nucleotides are TGTGCCAGCTCACCACGCGGCTCCTCAATCACTGAAGCTTTCTTT.